These T cell receptor beta chains were read from a single sample in a study of cytomegalovirus exposure and HLA in healthy donors. Only in-frame clones appear in the TCRdb table, and some are missing; sequencing was by immunoSEQ multiplex PCR. The repertoire includes around 150,000 clones, around 81% of them detected once, and 2% to 2.5% sits in the top ten. The sequenced sample consisted of PBMCs. The receptor source for this set is a middle-aged man in good health and CMV-seronegative. Both conserved end residues are part of each CDR3. The D gene is left open where the match is weak. Not every row has a clone size; where given, it reads once, few, many or a size class.

clone_size,j_call,d_call,v_call,cdr3_aa,cdr3_nt
.,TRBJ1-1,TRBD1,TRBV5-1,CASSLGQGGAEAFF,TGCGCCAGCAGCTTGGGACAGGGCGGCGCTGAAGCTTTCTTT
once,TRBJ1-1,TRBD1,TRBV27,CASSFDRVRTEAFF,TGTGCCAGCAGTTTCGACAGGGTCCGCACTGAAGCTTTCTTT
.,TRBJ2-3,.,TRBV9,CASSVGRSTDTQYF,TGTGCCAGCAGCGTAGGGCGGAGCACAGATACGCAGTATTTT
few,TRBJ1-5,.,TRBV7-9,CASSFSGNNQPQHF,TGTGCCAGCAGCTTTTCAGGGAACAATCAGCCCCAGCATTTT
.,TRBJ2-2,TRBD1,TRBV5-1,CASSPGQGNTGELFF,TGCGCCAGCAGCCCAGGACAGGGGAACACCGGGGAGCTGTTTTTT
.,TRBJ2-5,.,TRBV19,CASSISNRQGETQYF,TGTGCCAGTAGTATAAGTAATCGGCAGGGGGAGACCCAGTACTTC
.,TRBJ1-1,.,TRBV2,CASSVHSMNTEAFF,TGTGCCAGCAGCGTACATTCAATGAACACTGAAGCTTTCTTT
.,TRBJ1-2,.,TRBV4-2,CASSQNQAGQLGYTF,TGTGCCAGCAGCCAAAATCAGGCAGGGCAGCTTGGCTACACCTTC
.,TRBJ1-1,.,TRBV5-1,CASKGVGTEAFF,TGCGCCAGCAAGGGAGTGGGCACTGAAGCTTTCTTT
once,TRBJ1-6,.,TRBV9,CASSPSGDPYNSPLHF,TGTGCCAGCAGCCCCTCAGGGGATCCCTATAATTCACCCCTCCACTTT
.,TRBJ2-7,TRBD1,TRBV10-3,CAIRGTASYEQYF,TGTGCCATCAGGGGGACAGCCTCCTACGAGCAGTACTTC
.,TRBJ1-1,.,TRBV30,CAWSVRRDTEAFF,TGTGCCTGGAGTGTAAGGAGGGACACTGAAGCTTTCTTT
.,TRBJ2-7,TRBD2,TRBV7-3,CASSPAASGGSEQYF,TGTGCCAGCAGCCCCGCGGCGAGCGGGGGTTCCGAGCAGTACTTC
.,TRBJ2-2,.,TRBV6-5,CASGQTLNTGELFF,TGTGCCAGCGGACAGACACTAAACACCGGGGAGCTGTTTTTT
.,TRBJ2-5,.,TRBV7-3,CASSLFEQETQYF,TGTGCCAGCAGCTTATTTGAGCAAGAGACCCAGTACTTC
.,TRBJ2-6,.,TRBV7-6,CASSSRWGQDSGANVLTF,TGTGCCAGCAGTTCCCGGTGGGGGCAGGACTCTGGGGCCAACGTCCTGACTTTC
.,TRBJ1-5,.,TRBV6-4,CASCGQPQHF,TGTGCCAGCTGCGGCCAGCCCCAGCATTTT
many,TRBJ1-1,.,TRBV27,CASRTANTEAFF,TGTGCCAGCAGGACAGCGAACACTGAAGCTTTCTTT
once,TRBJ1-1,.,TRBV11-2,CASRSSGPQAFF,TGTGCCAGCAGATCGTCTGGCCCCCAAGCTTTCTTT
.,TRBJ2-6,TRBD1,TRBV5-1,CASSLTGAGANVLTF,TGCGCCAGCAGCTTAACAGGGGCTGGGGCCAACGTCCTGACTTTC
once,TRBJ1-2,.,TRBV5-1,CASSPSPEGYTYGYTF,TGCGCCAGCAGCCCGTCTCCGGAGGGCTACACCTATGGCTACACCTTC
few,TRBJ1-1,.,TRBV2,CASSPPDTLTEAFF,TGTGCCAGCAGTCCTCCGGACACCCTAACTGAAGCTTTCTTT
.,TRBJ1-2,TRBD1,TRBV12-5,CASGLPPTGGYGYTF,TGTGCTAGTGGTTTACCGCCGACAGGGGGCTATGGCTACACCTTC
once,TRBJ2-5,TRBD2,TRBV13,CASSWTGTSGQETQYF,TGTGCCAGCAGCTGGACCGGGACTAGCGGTCAAGAGACCCAGTACTTC
.,TRBJ1-5,TRBD1,TRBV6-1,CASTRDRGNQPQHF,TGTGCCAGCACCAGGGACAGGGGGAATCAGCCCCAGCATTTT
.,TRBJ2-7,TRBD2,TRBV5-4,CASSLVAGGLRSSYEQYF,TGTGCCAGCAGCTTGGTAGCGGGAGGGCTCCGAAGCTCCTACGAGCAGTACTTC
.,TRBJ2-7,.,TRBV6-1,CASSVGTVRDYEQYF,TGTGCCAGCAGTGTCGGGACAGTGCGGGACTACGAGCAGTACTTC